One sample yielded the 7 T cell receptor beta chains listed below, sequenced in a study of T cell repertoires in cytomegalovirus infection. TCRdb re-called the reads through MiXCR, storing one row per CDR3 protein. Among 250,000 to 300,000 distinct CDR3 sequences, roughly 13% were seen once, and the ten largest hold roughly 8.7%. Sequencing was done on a sample of PBMCs. Receptors originate from a human donor in good health (CMV status not recorded). Some clones in this sample may be carry-over from other donors' samples.

This clonotype was seen more than once but under ten times. The V call is TRBV7-3, the J call TRBJ2-5; tentative D call: TRBD2 (5 bases). Germline values: CDR1 SGHTA, CDR2 FQGTGA. The CDR3 runs to 16 residues. V shed 2 bases and J shed 5 bases, with 18 bases lying between them. This CDR3 is CASSLAPSDGVETQYF. CDR3 nucleotide sequence: TGTGCCAGCAGCTTAGCCCCCTCCGACGGGGTCGAGACCCAGTACTTC.

This clonotype was observed a handful of times. Just one base apart from a much larger clone, this may be a read error. The chain joins TRBV14 to TRBJ1-1, with D perhaps TRBD1 (5 bases). The germline V and J ends were trimmed by 6 bases and 1 base, with 9 bases remaining between them. The length of the CDR3 is 13 residues. Germline V gene sequence: CDR1 SGHDN, CDR2 FVKESK. CDR3 sequence reads: CASSRGGNTEAFF. The CDR3 region has the DNA TGTGCCAGCAGTCGGGGGGGGAACACTGAAGCTTTCTTT.

J is TRBJ2-2 and V is TRBV6-2 or TRBV6-3; D is uncertain. Germline V gives CDR1 MNHEY, CDR2 SVGEGT. The CDR3 contains 14 residues. The V gene lost 5 bases and the J gene lost 7 bases, with 14 bases spanning the gap. The CDR3: CASSRGGAGGELFF. The CDR3 nucleotides are TGTGCCAGCAGTCGAGGCGGAGCCGGCGGGGAGCTGTTTTTT.

The chain combines TRBV28 with TRBJ1-2; the D gene is possibly TRBD1 (6 bases). Germline values: CDR1 MDHEN, CDR2 SYDVKM. The CDR3 runs 13 residues. V gave up 6 bases and J gave up 2 bases, with 10 bases separating them. CDR3 loop: CASSRQANYGYTF. CDR3 sequence (DNA): TGTGCCAGCAGCAGACAGGCGAACTATGGCTACACCTTC.

On this clonotype: With a much larger clone just one base away, this may be a read error. This chain uses TRBV6-6 with TRBJ2-2, with D perhaps TRBD1 or TRBD2 (5 bases each). This CDR3 has 13 residues. CDR1 and CDR2 (germline): MNHNY, SVGAGI (reference sequence). The CDR3 protein is CASSYGGPGELLF. The CDR3 DNA reads as TGTGCCAGCAGTTACGGGGGACCCGGGGAGCTGTTGTTT.

The chain carries TRBV7-3 and TRBJ2-2; D uncertain. The V gene lost 5 bases and the J gene lost 4 bases, with 17 bases spanning the gap. CDR1 is SGHTA, CDR2 FQGTGA, per germline. The CDR3 is 16 amino acids. The CDR3 loop reads CASSTAHQGRTGELFF. The CDR3 nucleotides read TGTGCCAGCAGCACCGCTCATCAAGGGCGCACCGGGGAGCTGTTTTTT.

The chain carries TRBV29-1 and TRBJ2-7, with D possibly being TRBD1 (6 bases). V was pared by 4 bases and J by 5 bases, with 12 bases between. CDR1 and CDR2 from the germline V gene are SQVTM and ANQGSEA. The CDR3 covers 12 residues. The CDR3 DNA follows: TGCAGCGTTGCCAGGGGAAGGGACGAGCAGTACTTC. It encodes CSVARGRDEQYF.